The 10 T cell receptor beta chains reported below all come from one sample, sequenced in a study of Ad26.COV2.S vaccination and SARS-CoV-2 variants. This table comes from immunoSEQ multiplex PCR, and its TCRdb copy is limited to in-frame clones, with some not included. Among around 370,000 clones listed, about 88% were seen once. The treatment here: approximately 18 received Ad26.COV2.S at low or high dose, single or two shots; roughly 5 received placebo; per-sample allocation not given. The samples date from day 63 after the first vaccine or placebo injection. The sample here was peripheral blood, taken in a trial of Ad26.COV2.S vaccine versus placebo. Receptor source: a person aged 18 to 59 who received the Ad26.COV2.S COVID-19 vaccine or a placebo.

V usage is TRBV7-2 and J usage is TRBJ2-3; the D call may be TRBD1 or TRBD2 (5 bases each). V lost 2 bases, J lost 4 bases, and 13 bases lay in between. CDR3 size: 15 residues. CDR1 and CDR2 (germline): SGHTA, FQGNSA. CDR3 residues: CASSLSGGVADTQYF. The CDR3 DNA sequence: TGTGCCAGCAGCTTATCTGGGGGAGTGGCAGATACGCAGTATTTT.

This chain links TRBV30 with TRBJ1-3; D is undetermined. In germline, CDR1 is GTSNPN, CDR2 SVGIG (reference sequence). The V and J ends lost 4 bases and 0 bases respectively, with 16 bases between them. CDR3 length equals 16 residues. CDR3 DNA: TGTGCCTGGACGTTTTCAGGCTGGAGCTCTGGAAACACCATATATTTT. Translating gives CAWTFSGWSSGNTIYF.

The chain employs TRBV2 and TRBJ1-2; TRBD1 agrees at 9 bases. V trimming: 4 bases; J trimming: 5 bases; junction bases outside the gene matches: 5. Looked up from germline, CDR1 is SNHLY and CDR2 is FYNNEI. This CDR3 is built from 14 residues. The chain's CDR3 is CASSVYGTGYGYTF. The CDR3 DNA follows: TGTGCCAGCAGTGTCTACGGGACAGGGTATGGCTACACCTTC.

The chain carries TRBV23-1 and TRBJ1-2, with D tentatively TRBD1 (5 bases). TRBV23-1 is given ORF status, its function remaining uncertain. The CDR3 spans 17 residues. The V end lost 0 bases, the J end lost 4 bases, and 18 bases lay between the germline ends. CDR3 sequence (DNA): TGCGCCAGCAGTCAATCGAGGGGCAGATACACTTTCTATGGCTACACCTTC. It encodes CASSQSRGRYTFYGYTF.

Here the CDR3 reads CASSQELVHRVTANYGYTF. The CDR3 bases are TGCGCCAGCAGCCAAGAACTTGTTCACAGGGTGACAGCTAACTATGGCTACACCTTC. The chain uses TRBV4-3 and TRBJ1-2, with D maybe TRBD1 (6 bases). The CDR3 sequence is 19 residues long. CDR1 and CDR2 (germline): LGHNA, YSLEER. The V and J ends lost 0 bases and 0 bases respectively, with 20 bases between them.

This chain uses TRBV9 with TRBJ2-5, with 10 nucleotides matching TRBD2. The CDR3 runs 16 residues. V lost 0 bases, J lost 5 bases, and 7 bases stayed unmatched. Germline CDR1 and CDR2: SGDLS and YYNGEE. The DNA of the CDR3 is TGTGCCAGCAGCGTAGGAATAGCGGGAGGCGGGGAGACCCAGTACTTC. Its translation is CASSVGIAGGGETQYF.

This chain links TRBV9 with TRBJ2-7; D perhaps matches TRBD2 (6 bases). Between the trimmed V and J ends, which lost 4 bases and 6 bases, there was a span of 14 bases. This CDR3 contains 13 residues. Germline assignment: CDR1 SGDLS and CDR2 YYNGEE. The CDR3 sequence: CASSPAYGGEQYF. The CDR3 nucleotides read TGTGCCAGCAGCCCGGCCTACGGGGGCGAGCAGTACTTC.

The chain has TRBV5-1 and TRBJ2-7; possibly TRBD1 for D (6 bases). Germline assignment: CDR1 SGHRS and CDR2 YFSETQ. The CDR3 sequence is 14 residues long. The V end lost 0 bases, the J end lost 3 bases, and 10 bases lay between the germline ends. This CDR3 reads CASSLEGVNYEQYF. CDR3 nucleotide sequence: TGCGCCAGCAGCTTGGAGGGGGTTAACTACGAGCAGTACTTC.

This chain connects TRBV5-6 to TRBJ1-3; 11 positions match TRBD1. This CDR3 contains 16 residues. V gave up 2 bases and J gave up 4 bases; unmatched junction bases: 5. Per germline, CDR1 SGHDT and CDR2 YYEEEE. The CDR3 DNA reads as TGTGCCAGCAGCTTCATCCGGGACAGGGGGGGAAACACCATATATTTT. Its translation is CASSFIRDRGGNTIYF.

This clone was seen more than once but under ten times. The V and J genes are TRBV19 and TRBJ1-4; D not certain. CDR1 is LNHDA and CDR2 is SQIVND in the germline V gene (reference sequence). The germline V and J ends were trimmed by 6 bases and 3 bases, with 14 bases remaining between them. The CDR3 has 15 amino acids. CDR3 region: CASRNVGVSNEKLFF. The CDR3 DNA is TGTGCCAGTAGAAACGTCGGGGTTTCTAATGAAAAACTGTTTTTT.